What follows is one T cell receptor (beta chain) and its context. The target antigen is unknown. The data derive from a study of cytomegalovirus exposure and HLA in healthy donors. Findings of the study overall: For TCR beta chains, V- and J-gene trimming was later linked to a missense DCLRE1C variant. A later analysis showed that HLA-associated TCR beta chains had undergone more clonal expansion than equally common others. Sequences of the TCR beta chain were said to predict the HLA-A and HLA-B alleles of most subjects accurately.

V lost 7 bases and J 7 bases, leaving 16 bases between the germline ends. The CDR3 consists of 13 residues. Germline lookup yields CDR1 MNHEY and CDR2 SMNVEV (reference sequence). PCR involved 60 Vbeta and 13 Jbeta primers. The repertoire was sequenced with immunoSEQ multiplex PCR; TCRdb's copy has only in-frame clones and lacks some. The data contain around 240,000 clones, 82% of them singletons. The source is a woman aged 40 to 50 in good health and CMV-seropositive. The sample comprised PBMCs. V and J are TRBV27 and TRBJ1-2; D is perhaps TRBD1 (5 bases). CDR3 loop: CASTPWQGGGYTF. Written as DNA, the CDR3 is TGTGCCAGCACCCCGTGGCAGGGAGGTGGCTACACCTTC.